This T cell receptor (beta chain) was retrieved from a study of blood T cell repertoires in COVID-19 (dated by TCRdb to 2018 to 2020). For context, the study as a whole: The collaborator samples originated in the United States, Italy and Spain and spanned the acute and convalescent phases of COVID-19. The material from the prospective study consisted of cDNA or gDNA derived from T cells, B-cell-depleted T cells, or PBMCs. A freely available public database, intended as a resource for researchers studying the immune response to SARS-CoV-2, is where the repertoires were released. Subjects who had been exposed to COVID-19, were actively infected with it, or had recovered from it provided the deeply sampled blood TCRbeta repertoires that made up the dataset. Where HLA class I and class II types were available, the types were taken from metadata supplied by the sample provider, not from assay-based typing. A de-identified subject ID, COVID-19 status, age in years and sex were almost always included in the sample metadata. Samples came from the ongoing ImmuneRACE study (first 160 participants) plus 1,254 subjects from 6 global collaborators.

TCRbeta CDR3 regions were amplified from genomic DNA using the immunoSEQ Assay, a bias-controlled multiplex PCR. In the paper's pipeline: The number of nucleated cells in each sample was estimated by amplification of reference gene primers within the assay. To quantify the absolute abundance of each unique TCRbeta CDR3 rearrangement, sequence reads were collapsed and filtered. For each sample, productive Simpson clonality was calculated by taking the square root of Simpson's diversity index across productive rearrangements. TCRdb re-hosts the immuneACCESS table, in-frame sequences only. Its copies lack some clones; in the studies checked, an unresolved V gene accounts for under half of them, and the cause for the rest is not known. V and J calls and clone size follow that table, whereas D and trimming were derived from the DNA. The sample table lists approximately 85,000 clones, 80% to 95% of them with a count of one. Roughly 1% of the sample is held by the ten biggest clonotypes.

This clone has only a few counts. It lacks a known antigen. Base qualities were left out, and no much larger clone turns up one base away. Whole blood was collected in K2EDTA tubes by collaborating institutions according to the institutions' own protocols. Collaborator samples were shipped for TCRbeta analysis as frozen whole blood, isolated PBMCs, or DNA extracted from either sample type. Broader findings and caveats from the paper: The amount of clinical and demographic metadata varied by source and participant and was provided uncurated.

The CDR3 starts with the cysteine, ends with the phenylalanine, and has 15 residues. The sequence is cut down to CDR3 DNA, 45 bases in frame from base 1. V ends up 5 bases short and J 3 bases short, with an unmatched junction base count of 3. Per the germline V gene, SNHLY is the CDR1 and FYNNEI is the CDR2. The chain uses TRBV2 and TRBJ1-5, and 11 junction bases match TRBD1. The receptor comes from a woman aged 45-60 years in a cohort sampled during active COVID-19. The sequenced sample was peripheral blood. The base sequence is TGTGCCAGCAGTTTGGGACAGGGGGTCAATCAGCCCCAGCATTTT. It specifies CASSLGQGVNQPQHF. Full variable domain (CDR3 extended with the reference TRBV2 and TRBJ1-5 proteins): EPEVTQTPSHQVTQMGQEVILRCVPISNHLYFYWYRQILGQKVEFLVSFYNNEISEKSEIFDDQFSVERPDGSNFTLKIRSTKLEDSAMYFCASSLGQGVNQPQHFGDGTRLSIL.